This is a list of T cell receptor beta chains from one sample in a study of CD8 T cells in Susac syndrome. Each CDR3 protein is one row after TCRdb ran MiXCR on the immunoSEQ multiplex PCR reads. The table shows 150,000 to 200,000 distinct CDR3 sequences, with approximately 93% occurring only once. Input material: CD4+ T cells from PBMCs. All receptors derive from a human donor with multiple sclerosis. CDR3s include the opening cysteine and the closing phenylalanine or tryptophan. A D gene is named only where the DNA matches it firmly. Size is omitted from some rows. Given values are once, few, many or a class for expanded clones.

TRBV20-1,.,TRBJ2-7,.,TGCAGTGCTAGAGATCGAAGAACCTACGAGCAGTACTTC,CSARDRRTYEQYF
TRBV13,.,TRBJ2-5,.,TGTGCCAGCAGCCAGGGGAGAAAGACCCAGTACTTC,CASSQGRKTQYF
TRBV2,TRBD2,TRBJ2-2,.,TGTGCCAGCAGACTAAGCGGGAGAGGCACCGGGGAGCTGTTTTTT,CASRLSGRGTGELFF
TRBV20-1,.,TRBJ2-5,.,TGCAGTGCTGGCCCCGGGACCGGGTTTGGGGAGACCCAGTACTTC,CSAGPGTGFGETQYF
TRBV6-2/TRBV6-3,.,TRBJ1-1,.,TGTGCCAGCAGTTTAGGACCTCCATGGGACACTGAAGCTTTCTTT,CASSLGPPWDTEAFF
TRBV30,.,TRBJ2-7,.,TGTGCCTGGAGTGTTAAGGGGTCCTACGAGCAGTACTTC,CAWSVKGSYEQYF
TRBV12-3/TRBV12-4,.,TRBJ2-5,.,TGTGCCAGCAATCTCAGGGGAATGATTGAGACCCAGTACTTC,CASNLRGMIETQYF
TRBV10-2,.,TRBJ2-5,.,TGCGCCAGCAGTGCAACAGGGAGCGAGACCCAGTACTTC,CASSATGSETQYF
TRBV14,.,TRBJ1-1,.,TGTGCCAGCAGCCAAGATCTTGTGGGGCGGGCTTTCTTT,CASSQDLVGRAFF
TRBV7-9,.,TRBJ1-2,.,TGTGCCAGCAGCTTAGGACAGAACTACTATGGCTACACCTTC,CASSLGQNYYGYTF
TRBV30,.,TRBJ1-3,.,TGTGCCTGGAGTGGAGGACTCTCTGGAAACACCATATATTTT,CAWSGGLSGNTIYF
TRBV5-1,.,TRBJ2-5,.,TGCGCCAGCAGCAATGGTGGGCAGGGAAAAGAGACCCAGTACTTC,CASSNGGQGKETQYF
TRBV27,TRBD1,TRBJ1-2,.,TGTGCCAGCAGTTTATTTCGGACAGGGGCATCATATGGCTACACCTTC,CASSLFRTGASYGYTF
TRBV6-2/TRBV6-3,TRBD2,TRBJ2-3,few,TGTGCCAGCAGAGCGGGAGGTACAGATACGCAGTATTTT,CASRAGGTDTQYF
TRBV5-1,.,TRBJ2-6,.,TGCGCCAGCAGCTCCCGGGGCTCTGGGGCCAACGTCCTGACTTTC,CASSSRGSGANVLTF
TRBV18,.,TRBJ1-4,few,TGTGCCAGCTCACCCGGCGACACTAATGAAAAACTGTTTTTT,CASSPGDTNEKLFF
TRBV20-1,TRBD2,TRBJ2-5,.,TGCAGTGCTAGATTCTCTAGCGGGAGAGAGACCCAGTACTTC,CSARFSSGRETQYF
TRBV12-3/TRBV12-4,.,TRBJ1-1,.,TGTGCCAGCAGTTTAATGGACACTGAAGCTTTCTTT,CASSLMDTEAFF
TRBV6-4,TRBD1,TRBJ2-3,once,TGTGCCAGCAGCCGACAGGGGGCGCAATCTACGCAGTATTTT,CASSRQGAQSTQYF
TRBV12-3/TRBV12-4,.,TRBJ1-4,.,TGTGCCAGCAGTTTAGTTAATGAAAAACTGTTTTTT,CASSLVNEKLFF
TRBV18,.,TRBJ2-1,.,TGTGCCAGCTCACCACAGAATCAATACAATGAGCAGTTCTTC,CASSPQNQYNEQFF
TRBV10-3,TRBD1,TRBJ1-2,.,TGTGCCATCGGACAACAGGGGCACTATGGCTACACCTTC,CAIGQQGHYGYTF